The entry below describes one T cell receptor (beta chain). No antigen is known for it. This record belongs to a study of cytomegalovirus exposure and HLA in healthy donors. Vbeta (60) and Jbeta (13) primers were used in the PCR. TCRdb's table, derived via immunoSEQ multiplex PCR, lists solely in-frame clones and lacks some. Among 100,000 to 150,000 clones listed, 83% were seen once. This CDR3 is 14 amino acids long. V gave up 5 bases and J gave up 0 bases, with 12 bases separating them. Germline CDR1 SGHRS, CDR2 YFSETQ. Findings of the study overall: Later on, a genetic analysis was performed. It linked a missense variant in DCLRE1C with V- and J-gene trimming of TCR beta. Donor immune exposure was known only as CMV serostatus. A later analysis reported that several of the most significant clusters appeared to be linked to common viral pathogens, among them Epstein-Barr virus. According to the study, roughly 160 TCR beta chains were cytomegalovirus-associated.

The material sequenced was PBMCs. The clonotype was recovered from a girl aged 2 to 10 in good health and CMV-seronegative. The rearrangement links TRBV5-1 to TRBJ2-7, with a possible D match to TRBD1 (6 bases). The CDR3 here is CASSRGQNSYEQYF. CDR3 nucleotide sequence: TGCGCCAGCAGTAGGGGACAAAACTCCTACGAGCAGTACTTC.